This T cell receptor (beta chain) was identified during a study of blood T cell repertoires in COVID-19. Original methodology: The authors estimated nucleated cell counts from reference gene primer amplification. Measured with immunoSEQ multiplex PCR; TCRdb has only the in-frame clones, and not every one. V, J and clone size are taken as reported in that table, and D and trimming were inferred from the DNA itself. Among over 200,000 clones, approximately 84% were seen once, and the ten largest hold 1.5% to 2%. This clone was counted once. Trimming left V 7 bases short and J 13 bases short, with 16 bases between. CDR3 length: 12 residues.

The specimen was peripheral blood. The TCR originated in a man in his forties with active or convalescent COVID-19. This chain joins TRBV12-3 or TRBV12-4 and TRBJ2-2, with D perhaps matching TRBD2 (6 bases). The CDR3, as DNA: TGTGCCAGCACCCTAGGAGGGAGTGGGCTGTTTTTT. Translation: CASTLGGSGLFF.